This T cell receptor (beta chain) was found in a study of breast tumors, draining lymph nodes, adjacent tissues. This clonotype was counted many times. Antigen: not known. TCRdb fed the multiplex PCR reads into MiXCR, producing one record per CDR3 protein. This table holds about 200,000 distinct CDR3 sequences, approximately 33% found once. Axillary draining lymph nodes of breast cancer patients supplied the node samples. Whole-study findings and limits: Findings are consistent with lymph node origin and intratumoral expansion of most tumor T cells. Compared with basal-like, luminal-like tumors shared significantly more repertoire with nontumor tissue. Compared with lymph nodes, tumors were less diverse; compared with nontumor tissue, more.

Sequenced input: axillary lymph node tissue. This clonotype was obtained from a female donor with breast cancer. Some clones in this sample may be carry-over from other donors' samples.

The CDR3 bases are TGTGCCATCAGTGAGTTCGGGGGCACAGATACGCAGTATTTT. This translates into CAISEFGGTDTQYF. The chain links TRBV10-3 to TRBJ2-3, with a tentative D call TRBD2 (5 bases). Germline V gives CDR1 ENHRY, CDR2 SYGVKD. V was cut by 1 base and J by 1 base, with 6 bases left in between. The CDR3 length is 14 residues.